These 14 T cell receptor beta chains were all obtained from the same sample, sequenced in a study of blood T cell repertoires in COVID-19. Some clones are missing from TCRdb's copy, which holds only in-frame ones; the method was immunoSEQ multiplex PCR. The sample lists 70,000 or so clones; more than 90% were seen once. Material: peripheral blood. The receptor set was obtained from a human donor in a cohort sampled during active COVID-19.

The rearrangement links TRBV28 to TRBJ2-7; 8 bases are shared with TRBD2. Germline-derived CDR1 and CDR2 are MDHEN and SYDVKM. This CDR3 is 13 amino acids long. With 8 bases clipped from V and 7 bases from J, the junction kept 10 bases outside the gene matches. The chain's CDR3 is CASGEAGAVEQYF. CDR3 in DNA: TGTGCCAGCGGCGAAGCGGGAGCTGTAGAGCAGTACTTC.

V gene TRBV7-3 combines with J gene TRBJ2-3; D unresolved. Trimming cost V 5 bases and J 0 bases, with 9 bases left between them. The length of the CDR3 is 14 residues. Germline V gene sequence: CDR1 SGHTA, CDR2 FQGTGA. CDR3 protein: CASSPSHSTDTQYF. The CDR3 bases are TGTGCCAGCAGCCCCAGTCACAGCACAGATACGCAGTATTTT.

This clone showed up just a few times. The J gene is TRBJ2-1, the V gene TRBV19; 10 bases map to TRBD2. The CDR3 has 15 residues. Germline-derived CDR1 and CDR2 are LNHDA and SQIVND (reference sequence). Losses at the gene ends were 4 bases for V and 9 bases for J; bases not matched to a gene: 9. Here the CDR3 reads CASSRQGLALGEQFF. CDR3 nucleotide sequence: TGTGCCAGTAGTAGACAGGGACTAGCGCTCGGTGAGCAGTTCTTC. The full variable domain, completed using reference TRBV19 and TRBJ2-1, is DGGITQSPKYLFRKEGQNVTLSCEQNLNHDAMYWYRQDPGQGLRLIYYSQIVNDFQKGDIAEGYSVSREKKESFPLTVTSAQKNPTAFYLCASSRQGLALGEQFFGPGTRLTVL.

This chain connects TRBV6-5 to TRBJ2-1; D is unresolved. CDR1 is MNHEY and CDR2 is SVGAGI in the germline V gene. Trimming took 0 bases from V and 1 from J, leaving 7 bases between them. The CDR3 length is 15 residues. CDR3: CASSYSFGSYNEQFF. The CDR3 DNA is TGTGCCAGCAGTTACTCGTTCGGGTCCTACAATGAGCAGTTCTTC.

The chain combines TRBV28 with TRBJ2-7; TRBD2 agrees at 9 bases. CDR1 and CDR2 from the germline V gene are MDHEN and SYDVKM. The CDR3 spans 15 residues. V trimming: 7 bases; J trimming: 1 base; junction bases outside the gene matches: 8. The CDR3 region has the DNA TGTGCCAGCAACTCACTGCTAGCGGGGTCCTACGAGCAGTACTTC. Protein product: CASNSLLAGSYEQYF.

The gene calls are TRBV3-1 (or the pseudogene TRBV3-2) and TRBJ2-1, with 8 bases matching TRBD1. CDR1 and CDR2 (germline): LGHDT, YNNKEL (reference sequence). The CDR3 totals 14 residues. V lost 5 bases and J lost 8; bases outside the gene matches: 8. CDR3 nucleotides: TGTGCCAGCAGCATAGGACAGGGTCGGGATGAGCAGTTCTTC. Its translation: CASSIGQGRDEQFF.

This clone was seen a handful of times. The chain combines TRBV7-9 with TRBJ1-4, with 8 positions matching TRBD1. The CDR3 has 15 amino acids. V trimming: 5 bases; J trimming: 3 bases; junction bases outside the gene matches: 5. The germline gives CDR1 SEHNR, CDR2 FQNEAQ (reference sequence). Written as DNA, the CDR3 is TGTGCCAGCAGCCCCCAGGGGGCCCCTAATGAAAAACTGTTTTTT. This codes for CASSPQGAPNEKLFF.

The V gene is TRBV28, the J gene TRBJ2-7, with D perhaps TRBD2 (6 bases). The V gene lost 4 bases and the J gene lost 0 bases, with 10 bases spanning the gap. Germline V CDR1 and CDR2: MDHEN, SYDVKM. The CDR3 has 14 amino acids. CDR3 sequence (DNA): TGTGCCAGCAGTTCGGGACTCAGCTCCTACGAGCAGTACTTC. This sequence encodes CASSSGLSSYEQYF.

The V and J genes are TRBV6-6 and TRBJ2-1; no reliable D call. The V end lost 7 bases, the J end lost 0 bases, and 16 bases lay between the germline ends. Germline lookup yields CDR1 MNHNY and CDR2 SVGAGI (reference sequence). CDR3 length: 16 amino acids. CDR3 bases: TGTGCCAGCAATCAAAATGGAAGAGGCTCCTACAATGAGCAGTTCTTC. Its protein product is CASNQNGRGSYNEQFF.

The rearrangement links TRBV6-5 to TRBJ2-3; TRBD2 might be the D (5 bases). Germline assignment: CDR1 MNHEY and CDR2 SVGAGI. There are 13 residues in the CDR3. The ends were cut back, 2 bases at V and 10 bases at J, with 13 bases in the middle. The CDR3 region is CASSYGESSAQYF. Here the CDR3 DNA reads TGTGCCAGCAGTTACGGGGAGTCAAGCGCGCAGTATTTT.

This clone appeared once. The chain employs TRBV5-1 and TRBJ2-3; TRBD1 aligns across 8 bases. After removal of 0 bases from V and 0 bases from J, the junction contained 6 bases not matched to a gene. Germline-derived CDR1 and CDR2 are SGHRS and YFSETQ. The CDR3 loop spans 17 amino acids. The CDR3 loop reads CASSLGTGIYSTDTQYF. CDR3 nucleotide sequence: TGCGCCAGCAGCTTGGGGACAGGGATATATAGCACAGATACGCAGTATTTT.

The CDR3 is CASSGQSNEKLFF. CDR3 sequence (DNA): TGCGCCAGCTCGGGACAGAGCAATGAAAAACTGTTTTTT. The chain has TRBV5-1 and TRBJ1-4; 7 positions agree with TRBD1. This CDR3 has 13 amino acids. The germline V gene has CDR1 SGHRS and CDR2 YFSETQ. The ends lost 7 bases at V and 5 bases at J; junction bases unmatched: 5.

The chain has TRBV7-3 and TRBJ2-1, with TRBD2 matching 13 bases. Germline CDR1 SGHTA, CDR2 FQGTGA. The CDR3 spans 15 residues. Losses at the gene ends were 5 bases for V and 8 bases for J; bases not matched to a gene: 6. This CDR3 reads CASSPGLAGTDEQFF. The CDR3 nucleotides are TGTGCCAGCAGCCCGGGACTAGCGGGAACCGATGAGCAGTTCTTC.

The rearrangement uses TRBV3-1 (or the pseudogene TRBV3-2) and TRBJ2-5; 10 nucleotides line up with TRBD2. V shed 4 bases and J 5 bases; nucleotides not matched to a gene: 13. The CDR3 spans 17 residues. Germline assignment: CDR1 LGHDT and CDR2 YNNKEL (reference sequence). The DNA of the CDR3 is TGTGCCAGCAGCCCAGGTTCCCGTAGCGGGAGGATGGAGACCCAGTACTTC. Its protein product is CASSPGSRSGRMETQYF.